Following are 10 T cell receptor beta chains from one sample sequenced in a study of regulatory T cells in long-lasting Graves disease. The time point: newly diagnosed GD, antithyroid drugs for less than 3 months. Extracted RNA from PBMCs served as the source of the TCR library. Libraries of TCR beta came from iRepertoire HTBI primers plus Arm-PCR of CDR3 regions. TCRdb fed the multiplex PCR reads into MiXCR, producing one record per CDR3 protein. Here the sample spans 350,000 to 550,000 distinct CDR3 sequences, approximately 16% being singletons. These data also formed part of another study, on T cells in Graves' hyperthyroidism and ophthalmopathy.

The source was peripheral blood mononuclear cells (PBMCs), collected at new diagnosis, from a patient treated with antithyroid drugs. The receptors come from a woman aged 18-35 years with Graves disease.

This clonotype has at least ten counts. The CDR3 sequence is CASSNRRGLSGEQFF. The DNA for the CDR3 is TGTGCCAGCAGTAACCGACGGGGACTAAGCGGTGAGCAGTTCTTC. The genes are TRBV27 and TRBJ2-1, with 7 bases matching TRBD2. CDR1 and CDR2 from the germline V gene are MNHEY and SMNVEV (reference sequence). The CDR3 loop spans 15 amino acids. J was trimmed by 9 bases and V by 5 bases; bases with no gene match: 13.

The chain recombines TRBV9 with TRBJ1-1; D may be TRBD1 (6 bases). This CDR3 contains 14 residues. Germline lookup yields CDR1 SGDLS and CDR2 YYNGEE. With 4 bases removed from V and 1 base from J, the gap between germline ends came to 11 bases. CDR3 amino acids: CASSYIQGNTEAFF. The DNA of the CDR3 is TGTGCCAGCAGCTATATACAGGGGAACACTGAAGCTTTCTTT.

This clonotype was counted ten times or more. This rearrangement joins TRBV5-1 to TRBJ2-7; TRBD1 is a possible D gene (6 bases). V was clipped by 0 bases and J by 3 bases, with 13 bases between them. The CDR3 length is 15 residues. CDR1 SGHRS and CDR2 YFSETQ come from the germline V gene. CDR3 sequence reads: CASSLGGQIRYEQYF. The DNA for the CDR3 is TGCGCCAGCAGCTTGGGCGGACAGATACGCTACGAGCAGTACTTC.

This clonotype has a handful of counts. The CDR3 spells CASSLKLAGGWGANVLTF. For the CDR3, the DNA is TGTGCCAGCAGTTTAAAACTAGCGGGAGGGTGGGGGGCCAACGTCCTGACTTTC. This chain links TRBV27 with TRBJ2-6, with 13 bases aligning to TRBD2. The CDR3 is 18 amino acids. V was clipped by 2 bases and J by 4 bases; unmatched bases: 5. Germline lookup yields CDR1 MNHEY and CDR2 SMNVEV (reference sequence).

This clonotype has more than one count but fewer than ten. The chain is built from TRBV19 and TRBJ1-5; D not resolved. Between the trimmed V and J ends, which lost 7 bases and 4 bases, there was a span of 17 bases. The CDR3 is 15 amino acids. Germline CDR1 is LNHDA and CDR2 is SQIVND (reference sequence). The CDR3: CASTAKLQPNQPQHF. In DNA, the CDR3 is TGTGCCAGTACTGCTAAACTTCAGCCGAATCAGCCCCAGCATTTT.

This clonotype has more than one count but fewer than ten. The J gene is TRBJ2-7, the V gene TRBV5-1; D is possibly TRBD1 (6 bases). The germline gives CDR1 SGHRS, CDR2 YFSETQ. Between the trimmed V and J ends, which lost 4 bases and 3 bases, there was a span of 11 bases. The CDR3 length is 13 residues. As DNA, the CDR3 is TGCGCCAGCAGCCGCGACAGGAACTACGAGCAGTACTTC. The encoded protein is CASSRDRNYEQYF.

This chain connects TRBV27 to TRBJ2-2; D remains ambiguous. V was cut by 2 bases and J by 5 bases, with 18 bases left in between. CDR3 size: 17 residues. Germline CDR1 and CDR2: MNHEY and SMNVEV (reference sequence). This chain's CDR3 is CASSLLPYGGLTGELFF. In nucleotides, the CDR3 is TGTGCCAGCAGTTTACTCCCCTACGGCGGCTTGACCGGGGAGCTGTTTTTT.

This clonotype was detected ten times or more. The rearrangement links TRBV11-2 to TRBJ2-1, with 8 bases that match TRBD2. CDR1 and CDR2 (germline): SGHAT, FQNNGV. The CDR3 is made up of 14 amino acids. Trimming took 9 bases from V and 4 from J; bases not matched to a gene: 8. As DNA, the CDR3 is TGTGCCAGTAACCGCCAGCGGGGGTACAATGAGCAGTTCTTC. This codes for CASNRQRGYNEQFF. The whole variable domain, filled in from reference TRBV11-2 and TRBJ2-1, reads EAGVAQSPRYKIIEKRQSVAFWCNPISGHATLYWYQQILGQGPKLLIQFQNNGVVDDSQLPKDRFSAERLKGVDSTLKIQPAKLEDSAVYLCASNRQRGYNEQFFGPGTRLTVL.

This chain uses TRBV28 with TRBJ1-5, with 7 bases fitting TRBD1. The CDR3 spans 14 residues. V dropped 10 bases and J dropped 0; count of bases not matched to a gene: 6. Germline CDR1 reads MDHEN; CDR2 reads SYDVKM. Written as DNA, the CDR3 is TGTGCCACCTCAAAGGGGGCTAGCAATCAGCCCCAGCATTTT. This translates into CATSKGASNQPQHF.

The V gene is TRBV6-5, the J gene TRBJ2-7, with 7 bases that match TRBD2. The CDR3 runs 15 residues. Per the germline V gene, CDR1 is MNHEY and CDR2 is SVGAGI. V trimming: 1 base; J trimming: 5 bases; junction bases outside the gene matches: 8. The CDR3 protein is CASSYWRGIGNEQYF. CDR3 coding DNA: TGTGCCAGCAGTTACTGGCGGGGGATAGGGAACGAGCAGTACTTC.